This entry describes one TCR beta chain. Its antigen is unknown. The PCR employed 60 Vbeta primers together with 13 Jbeta primers. Clones were read by immunoSEQ multiplex PCR, and TCRdb kept only the in-frame ones, dropping some. The sample carries around 100,000 clones, under 80% recorded once. This sample is part of a study of cytomegalovirus exposure and HLA in healthy donors. General study points: The analysis excluded some indistinguishable V segments, including TRBV6-2 and TRBV6-3.

CDR1 and CDR2 from the germline V gene are SGHDN and FVKESK. There are 14 residues in the CDR3. V lost 4 bases to trimming and J lost 1 base, with 11 bases between them. The J gene is TRBJ2-7, the V gene TRBV14; D remains ambiguous. Material for sequencing was PBMCs. The clonotype originates from a woman aged 18-35 years in good health and CMV-seropositive. Written as DNA, the CDR3 is TGTGCCAGCAGCCCCGAGGCCCCTTCCTACGAGCAGTACTTC. Protein product: CASSPEAPSYEQYF.